The 32 T cell receptor beta chains below were found in one sample sequenced in a study of PD-L1 blockade in urothelial cancer (dated by TCRdb to the late 2010s). Library prep was done by the immunoSEQ multiplex PCR assay. Imported from immuneACCESS, the table was reduced by TCRdb to in-frame sequences with V and J called. These copies leave out some clones; in studies compared against another copy, an unresolved V gene accounts for under half, and the cause of the remainder is not known. Counted in this sample were around 80,000 clones; approximately 90% of them appeared once. The top ten hold roughly 0.9% of the sample. The sample's time point label, decoded: peripheral blood 6 weeks after treatment start. Specimen: PBMCs, collected around atezolizumab (anti-PD-L1) treatment. These receptor sequences come from a woman of 80 years or more with urothelial cancer.

V usage is TRBV12-5 and J usage is TRBJ2-1, with 12 bases identical to TRBD2. CDR3 length: 17 residues. Germline assignment: CDR1 LGHNT and CDR2 FRNRAP. Trimming took 1 base from V and 7 from J; bases not matched to a gene: 8. CDR3 DNA sequence: TGTGCTAGTGGTTTGGAGGCTAGCGGGAGGGCCGGGAATGAGCAGTTCTTC. This translates into CASGLEASGRAGNEQFF.

The chain has TRBV7-9 and TRBJ1-2; no clear D gene. V was pared by 1 base and J by 4 bases, with 13 bases between. The CDR3 runs to 15 residues. Germline-derived CDR1 and CDR2 are SEHNR and FQNEAQ (reference sequence). The CDR3 DNA follows: TGTGCCAGCAGCTTAGGCCACAGAAGGTTCTATGGCTACACCTTC. Encoded protein: CASSLGHRRFYGYTF.

V and J are TRBV10-3 and TRBJ2-1; tentative D call: TRBD2 (5 bases). This CDR3 has 13 residues. CDR1 is ENHRY, CDR2 SYGVKD, per germline. V was pared by 0 bases and J by 10 bases, with 10 bases between. The CDR3 coding sequence is TGTGCCATCAGTGAGTCTCGTCGGGGAGAGCAGTTCTTC. This encodes CAISESRRGEQFF.

This chain links TRBV5-1 with TRBJ1-4, with unresolved D. There are 13 residues in the CDR3. Looked up from germline, CDR1 is SGHRS and CDR2 is YFSETQ. V lost 4 bases to trimming and J lost 3 bases, with 7 bases between them. This CDR3 is CASSPPANEKLFF. In nucleotides, the CDR3 is TGCGCCAGCAGCCCGCCGGCTAATGAAAAACTGTTTTTT.

The chain has TRBV9 and TRBJ1-1; 7 positions match TRBD1. V lost 0 bases to trimming and J lost 11 bases; unmatched junction nucleotides: 10. This CDR3 is built from 14 residues. The V gene's germline CDR1 is SGDLS and CDR2 YYNGEE. The DNA for the CDR3 is TGTGCCAGCAGCGTAGGGAGGGGGCGCGTAGAGGCTTTCTTT. Its translation: CASSVGRGRVEAFF.

The V and J genes are TRBV2 and TRBJ2-2; no clear D gene. V lost 4 bases to trimming and J lost 1 base, with 7 bases between them. The CDR3 extends over 14 amino acids. Germline assignment: CDR1 SNHLY and CDR2 FYNNEI. The CDR3 is CASSVNRNTGELFF. DNA of the CDR3: TGTGCCAGCAGTGTAAACAGGAACACCGGGGAGCTGTTTTTT. The full variable domain, with the rest looked up from reference TRBV2 and TRBJ2-2, is EPEVTQTPSHQVTQMGQEVILRCVPISNHLYFYWYRQILGQKVEFLVSFYNNEISEKSEIFDDQFSVERPDGSNFTLKIRSTKLEDSAMYFCASSVNRNTGELFFGEGSRLTVL.

The chain recombines TRBV18 with TRBJ2-3; tentatively, D is TRBD2 (6 bases). Germline V gives CDR1 KGHSH, CDR2 LQKENI. CDR3 length: 14 residues. V lost 2 bases and J lost 4, with 10 bases in between. Written as DNA, the CDR3 is TGTGCCAGCTCACCATGGCGGGAAGCAGATACGCAGTATTTT. Its protein is CASSPWREADTQYF. Supplemented by reference TRBV18 and TRBJ2-3, the full variable domain reads NAGVMQNPRHLVRRRGQEARLRCSPMKGHSHVYWYRQLPEEGLKFMVYLQKENIIDESGMPKERFSAEFPKEGPSILRIQQVVRGDSAAYFCASSPWREADTQYFGPGTRLTVL.

The gene calls are TRBV7-8 and TRBJ2-5; perhaps TRBD1 as D (7 bases). V was trimmed by 7 bases and J by 4 bases, leaving 19 bases between them. Per germline, CDR1 SGHVS and CDR2 FQNEAQ. The CDR3 is 15 amino acids. In DNA form, the CDR3 reads TGTGCCAGCACCCAGGGGGGAAATTCTGGAGAGACCCAGTACTTC. Its translation: CASTQGGNSGETQYF.

This chain uses TRBV25-1 with TRBJ1-2; D is unclear. The CDR3 loop spans 12 amino acids. Germline-derived CDR1 and CDR2 are MGHDK and SYGVNS. V lost 4 bases, J lost 1 base, and 4 bases lay in between. The CDR3 loop is CASSVVNYGYTF. Written as DNA, the CDR3 is TGTGCCAGCAGTGTAGTTAACTATGGCTACACCTTC.

The CDR3 is CASSLGQGRFNEQFF. For the CDR3, the DNA is TGTGCCAGCAGCCTGGGACAGGGGAGGTTCAATGAGCAGTTCTTC. This chain connects TRBV14 to TRBJ2-1, with TRBD1 matching 10 bases. This CDR3 has 15 residues. V shed 4 bases, J shed 6 bases, and the junction held 6 bases outside the gene matches. Germline CDR1 and CDR2: SGHDN and FVKESK.

This chain joins TRBV15 and TRBJ2-5, with TRBD2 matching 7 bases. With V trimmed by 0 bases and J by 1 base, 2 bases remained unmatched. Germline V gene data show CDR1 as LNHNV and CDR2 as YYDKDF (reference sequence). The CDR3 is 15 residues long. CDR3 sequence: CATSRERGVQETQYF. CDR3 DNA: TGTGCCACCAGCAGAGAACGGGGGGTCCAAGAGACCCAGTACTTC.

The rearrangement links TRBV28 to TRBJ1-2, with D possibly matching TRBD1 (5 bases). Germline-derived CDR1 and CDR2 are MDHEN and SYDVKM. The CDR3 spans 12 residues. V was clipped by 6 bases and J by 2 bases, with 7 bases between them. The CDR3 DNA reads as TGTGCCAGCAGATCAGGGAACTATGGCTACACCTTC. Translated, it gives CASRSGNYGYTF.

The chain links TRBV7-3 to TRBJ2-3; a possible D gene is TRBD1 (6 bases). Per germline, CDR1 SGHTA and CDR2 FQGTGA. The germline V and J ends were trimmed by 2 bases and 6 bases, with 12 bases remaining between them. The CDR3 contains 14 residues. CDR3 region: CASSLSGVGDTQYF. The DNA for the CDR3 is TGTGCCAGCAGCTTATCAGGGGTCGGGGATACGCAGTATTTT.

This clone came up once. The chain carries TRBV5-1 and TRBJ1-3; the D gene is possibly TRBD1 (6 bases). Germline values: CDR1 SGHRS, CDR2 YFSETQ. The ends were cut back, 0 bases at V and 0 bases at J, with 7 bases in the middle. CDR3 length: 15 residues. The CDR3 here is CASSLEGGSGNTIYF. The CDR3 nucleotides read TGCGCCAGCAGCTTGGAAGGGGGCTCTGGAAACACCATATATTTT.

This clone was observed a few times. The chain couples TRBV9 to TRBJ2-5, with D possibly TRBD1 on 6 matching bases. CDR3 size: 13 residues. With 3 bases removed from V and 4 bases from J, the gap between germline ends came to 10 bases. The germline V gene encodes CDR1 SGDLS and CDR2 YYNGEE. CDR3: CASSAGVGETQYF. The CDR3 DNA is TGTGCCAGCAGCGCAGGGGTAGGAGAGACCCAGTACTTC.

V is TRBV11-2 and J is TRBJ2-7; D gene ambiguous. CDR3 length equals 15 residues. The V end lost 1 base, the J end lost 0 bases, and 10 bases lay between the germline ends. The germline V gene encodes CDR1 SGHAT and CDR2 FQNNGV. CDR3 residues: CASSLVAASSYEQYF. The DNA for the CDR3 is TGTGCCAGCAGCTTAGTTGCGGCCAGCTCCTACGAGCAGTACTTC.

The chain joins TRBV6-6 to TRBJ2-7; 10 nucleotides agree with TRBD1. The germline gives CDR1 MNHNY, CDR2 SVGAGI (reference sequence). The ends lost 6 bases at V and 6 bases at J; junction bases unmatched: 14. This CDR3 is 16 amino acids long. CDR3 bases: TGTGCCAGCAGCCAACCTGTGACAGGGGGCAAGGGCGAGCAGTACTTC. This sequence encodes CASSQPVTGGKGEQYF.

In this sample, this clone turned up a few times. V usage is TRBV9 and J usage is TRBJ2-6; TRBD1 is a possible D gene (5 bases). Trimming stripped 0 bases from V and 0 bases from J, with 19 bases between. Germline-derived CDR1 and CDR2 are SGDLS and YYNGEE. The CDR3 is made up of 20 amino acids. This CDR3 reads CASSVATAPFLFSGANVLTF. CDR3 nucleotide sequence: TGTGCCAGCAGCGTAGCGACAGCCCCCTTTCTATTCTCTGGGGCCAACGTCCTGACTTTC.

The chain employs TRBV5-6 and TRBJ1-5; weak D call: TRBD1 (5 bases). Germline CDR1 SGHDT, CDR2 YYEEEE. V lost 0 bases and J 5 bases, leaving 12 bases between the germline ends. CDR3 length: 15 residues. CDR3 loop: CASSLGRGRDQPQHF. In DNA, the CDR3 is TGTGCCAGCAGCTTGGGGAGGGGAAGGGATCAGCCCCAGCATTTT.

The chain is built from TRBV7-3 and TRBJ2-5; maybe TRBD1 (5 bases). Germline CDR1 is SGHTA and CDR2 is FQGTGA. The CDR3 is 15 residues long. V was shortened by 0 bases and J by 4 bases, with 12 bases between the two germline ends. CDR3 in amino acids: CASSLTLGLLETQYF. In DNA form, the CDR3 reads TGTGCCAGCAGCTTAACGTTGGGGCTGCTAGAGACCCAGTACTTC.

This clone occurred a few times. This chain links TRBV5-6 with TRBJ2-7; TRBD1 agrees at 9 bases. V shed 6 bases and J 0 bases; nucleotides not matched to a gene: 4. The CDR3 length is 14 residues. Germline V lookup: CDR1 SGHDT, CDR2 YYEEEE. Written as DNA, the CDR3 is TGTGCCAGCACCTACAGGGGGCTCTCCTACGAGCAGTACTTC. It translates to CASTYRGLSYEQYF.

This clone was counted once. The V call is TRBV11-1, the J call TRBJ2-5, with 10 bases matching TRBD2. Unmatched junction bases numbered 5, after V lost 1 base and J lost 3 bases. Germline-derived CDR1 and CDR2 are SGHAT and FQDESV (reference sequence). The CDR3 is made up of 16 amino acids. CDR3 coding DNA: TGTGCCAGCAGCTTAGTTTCTAGCGGGAGCAAAGAGACCCAGTACTTC. It codes for CASSLVSSGSKETQYF.

The gene calls are TRBV9 and TRBJ2-3; 9 nucleotides agree with TRBD1. The V gene end was trimmed by 3 bases and the J gene end by 0 bases; junction bases not matched to a gene: 2. The CDR3 is 15 residues long. Germline CDR1 SGDLS, CDR2 YYNGEE. This CDR3 is CASSGTGASTDTQYF. CDR3 DNA: TGTGCCAGCAGCGGGACAGGGGCCAGCACAGATACGCAGTATTTT.

J is TRBJ2-7 and V is TRBV5-1, with D perhaps TRBD2 (6 bases). V gave up 0 bases and J gave up 4 bases, with 8 bases separating them. The germline V gene encodes CDR1 SGHRS and CDR2 YFSETQ. CDR3 length equals 13 residues. CDR3 in amino acids: CASSLARGYEQYF. The CDR3 nucleotides are TGCGCCAGCAGCTTGGCCCGGGGGTACGAGCAGTACTTC.

The genes are TRBV27 and TRBJ1-5, with 7 bases that match TRBD1. Germline loops: CDR1 MNHEY, CDR2 SMNVEV (reference sequence). The CDR3 has 19 residues. After removal of 2 bases from V and 0 bases from J, the junction contained 13 bases not matched to a gene. CDR3 in amino acids: CASSLSRDRETYSNQPQHF. The CDR3 region has the DNA TGTGCCAGCAGTTTAAGTAGGGACAGAGAGACCTATAGCAATCAGCCCCAGCATTTT.

This chain joins TRBV29-1 and TRBJ2-3; 9 bases align to TRBD2. The germline V gene encodes CDR1 SQVTM and CDR2 ANQGSEA. The trim removed 6 bases at V and 5 bases at J, leaving 12 bases unmatched. The CDR3 has 15 amino acids. This CDR3 reads CSVTGASGMEDTQYF. The DNA of the CDR3 is TGCAGCGTGACCGGGGCTAGCGGGATGGAAGATACGCAGTATTTT.

The chain is built from TRBV27 and TRBJ1-1, with 8 nucleotides matching TRBD1. The CDR3 totals 15 residues. Germline V lookup: CDR1 MNHEY, CDR2 SMNVEV (reference sequence). The J segment lost 4 bases and the V segment lost 5 bases, leaving 9 bases of the junction unmatched. CDR3 in DNA: TGTGCCAGCAGTCAGGGGGCGCGTAGAGTCACTGAAGCTTTCTTT. Protein sequence: CASSQGARRVTEAFF.

The chain uses TRBV9 and TRBJ2-3, with D possibly TRBD1 on 6 matching bases. Trimming removed 0 bases from V and 1 base from J, with 15 bases in between. Germline V CDR1 and CDR2: SGDLS, YYNGEE. This CDR3 comprises 17 residues. CDR3 loop: CASSVETGLPGTDTQYF. The DNA for the CDR3 is TGTGCCAGCAGCGTAGAAACAGGGTTGCCCGGCACAGATACGCAGTATTTT. Drawing the rest from reference TRBV9 and TRBJ2-3, the complete variable domain is DSGVTQTPKHLITATGQRVTLRCSPRSGDLSVYWYQQSLDQGLQFLIQYYNGEERAKGNILERFSAQQFPDLHSELNLSSLELGDSALYFCASSVETGLPGTDTQYFGPGTRLTVL.

The chain employs TRBV28 and TRBJ2-5; 8 bases agree with TRBD1. V was clipped by 4 bases and J by 5 bases; unmatched bases: 0. This CDR3 is 12 amino acids long. Germline CDR1 reads MDHEN; CDR2 reads SYDVKM. CDR3 nucleotide sequence: TGTGCCAGCAGTTACAGGGGGGAGACCCAGTACTTC. It specifies CASSYRGETQYF.

This sequence joins TRBV15 and TRBJ2-7; weak D call: TRBD2 (6 bases). CDR3 length: 18 amino acids. V lost 0 bases, J lost 7 bases, and 25 bases lay in between. Germline V gene lookup returns CDR1 LNHNV and CDR2 YYDKDF (reference sequence). DNA of the CDR3: TGTGCCACCAGCAGAGATAGGGGCGGGACGCGCTCGCGTAATGAGCAGTACTTC. Translation gives CATSRDRGGTRSRNEQYF.

This rearrangement joins TRBV28 to TRBJ2-2; the match to TRBD2 covers 7 bases. The junction had 4 bases not matched to a gene; V was cut back by 2 bases and J by 1 base. Per the germline V gene, CDR1 is MDHEN and CDR2 is SYDVKM. The CDR3 consists of 16 residues. This CDR3 is CASSLAGGGNTGELFF. CDR3 DNA: TGTGCCAGCAGTTTAGCAGGCGGGGGGAACACCGGGGAGCTGTTTTTT.

This sequence joins TRBV7-3 and TRBJ2-2; TRBD2 matches 10 bases. V shed 5 bases and J 6 bases; nucleotides not matched to a gene: 3. The germline V gene has CDR1 SGHTA and CDR2 FQGTGA. This CDR3 comprises 14 residues. CDR3 amino acids: CASSPLAGAGELFF. For the CDR3, the DNA is TGTGCCAGCAGCCCCCTAGCGGGAGCCGGGGAGCTGTTTTTT.